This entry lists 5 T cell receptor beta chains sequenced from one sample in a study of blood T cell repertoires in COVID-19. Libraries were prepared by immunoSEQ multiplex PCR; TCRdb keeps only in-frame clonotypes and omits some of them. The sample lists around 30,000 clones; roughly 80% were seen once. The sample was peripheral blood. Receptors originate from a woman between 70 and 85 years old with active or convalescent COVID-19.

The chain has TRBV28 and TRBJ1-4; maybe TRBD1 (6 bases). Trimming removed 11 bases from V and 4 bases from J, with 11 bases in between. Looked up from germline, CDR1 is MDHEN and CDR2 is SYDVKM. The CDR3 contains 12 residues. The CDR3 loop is CAYRTVNEKLFF. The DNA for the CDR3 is TGTGCCTACAGGACAGTTAATGAAAAACTGTTTTTT.

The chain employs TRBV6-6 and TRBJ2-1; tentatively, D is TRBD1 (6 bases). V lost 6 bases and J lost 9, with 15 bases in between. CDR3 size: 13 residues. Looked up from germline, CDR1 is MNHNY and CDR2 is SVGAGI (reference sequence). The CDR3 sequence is CASSVYRDGEQFF. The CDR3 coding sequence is TGTGCCAGCAGCGTCTACAGGGACGGTGAGCAGTTCTTC.

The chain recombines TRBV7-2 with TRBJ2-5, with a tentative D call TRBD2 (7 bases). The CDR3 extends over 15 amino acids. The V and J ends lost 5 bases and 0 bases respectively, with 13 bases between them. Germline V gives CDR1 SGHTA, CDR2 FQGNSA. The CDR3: CASSEGGAYQETQYF. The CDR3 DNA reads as TGTGCCAGCAGCGAGGGGGGGGCTTACCAAGAGACCCAGTACTTC.

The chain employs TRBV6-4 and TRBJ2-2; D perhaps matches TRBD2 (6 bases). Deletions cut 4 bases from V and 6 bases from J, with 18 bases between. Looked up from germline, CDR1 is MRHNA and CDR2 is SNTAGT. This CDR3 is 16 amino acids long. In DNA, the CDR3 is TGTGCCAGCAGTGTATCTAGCGTCCTCGGAGCCGGGGAGCTGTTTTTT. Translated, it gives CASSVSSVLGAGELFF.

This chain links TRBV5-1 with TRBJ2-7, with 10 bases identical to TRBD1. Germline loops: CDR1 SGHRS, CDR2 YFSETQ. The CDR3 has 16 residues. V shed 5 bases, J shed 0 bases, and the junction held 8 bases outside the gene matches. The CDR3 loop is CASRREGDRGSYEQYF. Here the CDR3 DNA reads TGCGCCAGCAGAAGAGAGGGGGACAGGGGCTCCTACGAGCAGTACTTC.